The sequence of this T cell receptor (beta chain) was determined in a study of T cells in Graves' hyperthyroidism and ophthalmopathy. The study, taken as a whole, reports: Most expanded thyroid clonotypes above 0.001 also appeared in blood. Classification by a 13 V-J model distinguished ophthalmopathy from stable hyperthyroidism.

Investigators excluded patients with uncontrolled infection, other autoimmune disease, pregnancy or lactation. Details on this clonotype: The antigen is not known. A much larger clone differs by one base, so this may be a read error.

The germline V and J ends were trimmed by 10 bases and 8 bases, with 20 bases remaining between them. The CDR3 loop spans 13 amino acids. Germline V CDR1 and CDR2: ENHRY, SYGVKD. TCR beta CDR3 sequences were amplified from RNA transcripts. The study used the HTBI primer set for a first-round RT-PCR of the TCR CDR3. TCRdb reprocessed the multiplex PCR reads with MiXCR, giving one entry per CDR3 protein. Among around 540,000 distinct CDR3 sequences listed, 46% were seen once. This chain uses TRBV10-3 with TRBJ1-1; TRBD1 is a possible D gene (5 bases). The receptor's source is a young woman with Graves' hyperthyroidism. The specimen was peripheral blood or thyroid tissue (not recorded which). CDR3 amino acids: CATKLPGGGEAFF. CDR3 DNA: TGTGCCACCAAGTTACCGGGGGGGGGAGAAGCTTTCTTT.